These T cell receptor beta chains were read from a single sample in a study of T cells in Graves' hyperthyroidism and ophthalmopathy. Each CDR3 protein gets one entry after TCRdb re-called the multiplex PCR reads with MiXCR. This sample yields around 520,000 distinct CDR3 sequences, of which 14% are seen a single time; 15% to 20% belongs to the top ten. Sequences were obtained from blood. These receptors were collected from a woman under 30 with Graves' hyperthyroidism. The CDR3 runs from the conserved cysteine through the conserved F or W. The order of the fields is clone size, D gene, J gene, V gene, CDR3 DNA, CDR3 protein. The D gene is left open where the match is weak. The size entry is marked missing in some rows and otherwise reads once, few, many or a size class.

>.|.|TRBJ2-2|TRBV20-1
TGCAGTGCTAGAGAGGGTTCGAAGGGAGGAGGGACCGGGGAGCTGTTTTTT
CSAREGSKGGGTGELFF
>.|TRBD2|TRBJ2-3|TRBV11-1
TGTGCCAGCAGCACGCCCGGGACTAGCGGGGTCACAGATACGCAGTATTTT
CASSTPGTSGVTDTQYF
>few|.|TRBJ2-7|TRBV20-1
TGCAGTGCTCCAGAGGCGGGTCTACGGGAGCAGTACTTC
CSAPEAGLREQYF
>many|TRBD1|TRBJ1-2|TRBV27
TGTGCCAGTGGCGTGGGGACAGGGAAGGACTATGGCTACACCTTC
CASGVGTGKDYGYTF
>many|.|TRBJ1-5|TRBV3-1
TGTGCCAGCAGCCAAGATATGGGGCGCAATCAGCCCCAGCATTTT
CASSQDMGRNQPQHF
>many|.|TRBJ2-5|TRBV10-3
TGTGCCATCCGGAACGGGGCGGGGGAGACCCAGTACTTC
CAIRNGAGETQYF
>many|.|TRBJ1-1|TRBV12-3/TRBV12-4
TGTGCCAGCAGGGACTTACTTGACACTGAAGCTTTCTTT
CASRDLLDTEAFF
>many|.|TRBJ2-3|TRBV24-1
TGTGCCACCAGTACGGCAGGGGAACGTACAGATACGCAGTATTTT
CATSTAGERTDTQYF
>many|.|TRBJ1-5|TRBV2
TGTGCCAGCAGGTTGGGGTTGATGCGTAGTCAGCCCCAGCATTTT
CASRLGLMRSQPQHF
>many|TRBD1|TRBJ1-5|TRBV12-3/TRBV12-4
TGTGCCAGCAGTCAGGGGGGGAGGAACCAGCCCCAGCATTTT
CASSQGGRNQPQHF
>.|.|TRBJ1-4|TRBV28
TGTGCCAGCAGCCCTGACGCGGGGCCACTGTTTTTT
CASSPDAGPLFF
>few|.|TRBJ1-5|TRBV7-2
TGTGCCAGCAGCTTAGGTCCATCGGGCGCTCTACAGCCCCAGCATTTT
CASSLGPSGALQPQHF
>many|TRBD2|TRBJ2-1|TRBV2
TGTGCCAGCAGTGGGACTAGCACGAGCTCCTACAATGAGCAGTTCTTC
CASSGTSTSSYNEQFF
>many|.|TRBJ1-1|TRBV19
TGTGCCAGTAGTATGGGGACTAACACTGAAGCTTTCTTT
CASSMGTNTEAFF
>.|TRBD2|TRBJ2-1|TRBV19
TGTGCCAGTAGGGATCTTAGCGGGAGTTGGTTGTACTACAATGAGCAGTTCTTC
CASRDLSGSWLYYNEQFF
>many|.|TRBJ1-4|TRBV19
TGTGCCACTCGACCCGGCAATAATGAAAAACTGTTTTTT
CATRPGNNEKLFF
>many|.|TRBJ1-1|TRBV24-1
TGTGCCACCAGTGATTCGGCACGTCCATACGCTGAAGCTTTCTTT
CATSDSARPYAEAFF
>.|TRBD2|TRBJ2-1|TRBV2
TGTGCCAGCAATCTAGCGGAAAACAATGAGCAGTTCTTC
CASNLAENNEQFF
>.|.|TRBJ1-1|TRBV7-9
TGTGCCAGCAGCTCGGACGGCCGGAACACTGAAGCTTTCTTT
CASSSDGRNTEAFF
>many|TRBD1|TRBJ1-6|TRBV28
TGTGCCAGCAGTTCTATCCGACAGGGGATCTATAATTCACCCCTCCACTTT
CASSSIRQGIYNSPLHF
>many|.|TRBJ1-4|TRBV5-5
TGTGCCAGCAGCTTGCCTGCCGATGAAAAACTGTTTTTT
CASSLPADEKLFF
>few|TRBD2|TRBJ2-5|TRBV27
TGTGCCAGCAGCCGCGGTGGGACTAGCGGGGCGGAGACCCAGTACTTC
CASSRGGTSGAETQYF
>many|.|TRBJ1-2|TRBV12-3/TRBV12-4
TGTGCCAGCAGTTTCTGGGACAAAAGCTATGGCTACACCTTC
CASSFWDKSYGYTF
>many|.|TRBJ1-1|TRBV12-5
TGTGCTAGTGGCCCTGGTATCATAAACATGAACACTGAAGCTTTCTTT
CASGPGIINMNTEAFF
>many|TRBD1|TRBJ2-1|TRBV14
TGTGCCAGCAGCACCACAGGGGTCGGGGAGCAGTTCTTC
CASSTTGVGEQFF
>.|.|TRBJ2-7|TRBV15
TGTGCCACCAGCCCCGGATCGGGCCCCTACGAGCAGTACTTC
CATSPGSGPYEQYF
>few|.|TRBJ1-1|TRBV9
TGTGCCAGCAGCGTAGATCCTGAAGTCACTGAAGCTTTCTTT
CASSVDPEVTEAFF
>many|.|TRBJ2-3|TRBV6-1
TGTGCCAGCAGTGAAAGGGGTGGTACGCAGTATTTT
CASSERGGTQYF
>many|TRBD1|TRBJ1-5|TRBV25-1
TGTGCCAGCAGTGGGGGCGCCGGGACAGGGAATCAGCCCCAGCATTTT
CASSGGAGTGNQPQHF
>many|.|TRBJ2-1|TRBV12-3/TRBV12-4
TGTGCCAGCAGTCCCCCGGGTTCGCGTGGGGAGCAGTTCTTC
CASSPPGSRGEQFF
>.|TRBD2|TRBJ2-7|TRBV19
TGTGCCAGTAGTATAGGGACTAGCGAGAGGGTCCTCTACGAGCAGTACTTC
CASSIGTSERVLYEQYF
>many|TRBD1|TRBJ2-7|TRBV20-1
TGCAGTGCCAGGGGGACGCTCGCCTACGAGCAGTACTTC
CSARGTLAYEQYF
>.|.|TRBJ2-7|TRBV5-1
TGCGCCAGCAGCGCTGGACCTCTGTACGAGCAGTACTTC
CASSAGPLYEQYF
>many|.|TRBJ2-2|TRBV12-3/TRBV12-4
TGTGCCAGCAGCCCCCGGACCGACCTCACGCACACCGGGGAGCTGTTTTTT
CASSPRTDLTHTGELFF
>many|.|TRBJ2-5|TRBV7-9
TGTGCCAGCAGCTTAGGGTCAGGGACCCTCCAAGAGACCCAGTACTTC
CASSLGSGTLQETQYF
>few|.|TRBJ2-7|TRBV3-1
TGTGCCAGCAGCCAAGAAGAGCTGGTTGGCTACGAGCAGTACTTC
CASSQEELVGYEQYF
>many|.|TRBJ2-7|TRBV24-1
TGTGCCACCAGTTCGGACGGGAGCGGCTCCTACGAGCAGTACTTC
CATSSDGSGSYEQYF
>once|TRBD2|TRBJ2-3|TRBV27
TGTGCCAGCAGTTTATTCGGGGGGATCACAGATACGCAGTATTTT
CASSLFGGITDTQYF
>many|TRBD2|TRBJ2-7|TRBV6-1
TGTGCCAGCAGTAAACTAGCGGCTAGCTCCTACGAGCAGTACTTC
CASSKLAASSYEQYF